This paragraph covers one T cell receptor (beta chain) sequence. The antigen is undetermined. This entry belongs to a study of human T cells and chemical hapten exposure. Study-wide context: The use of 2% DPC on roughly 2 cm by roughly 2 cm of upper inner arm skin constituted sensitization.

Documented time point: patch test 1, 2 weeks after DPC sensitization. Documented treatment: therapeutic diphenylcyclopropenone sensitization with weekly scalp DPC. Blood draws came first, before each patch test. General study results and limits: Versus controls, expanded TCRs had significantly more large CDR3 similarity clusters. A positive correlation with patch test score was found for PT1 expanded TCR counts.

Per the germline V gene, CDR1 is LNHDA and CDR2 is SQIVND (reference sequence). Trimming removed 7 bases at V and 3 bases at J, with 13 bases between. This CDR3 contains 14 residues. From the RACE reads, TCRdb called clonotypes with MiXCR, one entry per CDR3 protein. The table lists more than 65,000 distinct CDR3 sequences, around 10% of them singletons, with 1.1% to 1.5% in the top ten. The material sequenced was whole blood, taken in connection with sensitization to the hapten diphenylcyclopropenone (DPC). This chain uses TRBV19 with TRBJ1-5, with a tentative D call TRBD1 (6 bases). This TCR was recovered from a woman aged 50 to 60 with alopecia areata. Some clones in this sample may be carry-over from other donors' samples. The DNA for the CDR3 is TGTGCCAGTACCCTGAACAGGGTCAATCAGCCCCAGCATTTT. This gives the protein CASTLNRVNQPQHF.